These T cell receptor beta chains were read from a single sample in a study of early T cells in non-severe SARS-CoV-2 infection. One entry per CDR3 protein results from TCRdb running MiXCR on the 5' RACE reads. The sample carries 48,000 or so distinct CDR3 sequences, around 6.4% recorded once. Sequences were derived from whole blood, sampled at baseline. The receptors stem from an adult who was a healthcare worker with PCR-confirmed SARS-CoV-2 infection or an uninfected control (not recorded which). The CDR3 runs from the conserved cysteine through the conserved F or W. The D gene is left open where the match is weak. Clone size appears in some rows only: once, few, many, or a class for an expanded clone.

clone_size j_call d_call v_call cdr3_aa cdr3_nt
many TRBJ1-5 . TRBV7-6 CASSLFGNQPQHF TGTGCCAGCAGCTTATTCGGCAATCAGCCCCAGCATTTT
. TRBJ2-7 . TRBV5-1 CASSLGYSNSYEQYF TGCGCCAGCAGCTTAGGCTACTCCAACTCCTACGAGCAGTACTTC
many TRBJ1-1 . TRBV28 CASRGGQAKGAFF TGTGCCAGCAGGGGAGGACAAGCGAAGGGAGCTTTCTTT
few TRBJ2-1 . TRBV7-8 CASSYHPNNEQFF TGTGCCAGCAGCTACCACCCAAATAATGAGCAGTTCTTC
many TRBJ2-5 TRBD2 TRBV7-9 CASSQLLAGLAAETQYF TGTGCCAGCAGCCAATTACTAGCGGGTCTTGCGGCGGAGACCCAGTACTTC
many TRBJ2-1 TRBD2 TRBV5-4 CASRLAGGRDSYNEQFF TGTGCCAGCAGGCTAGCGGGAGGCCGCGATTCCTACAATGAGCAGTTCTTC
many TRBJ2-7 TRBD2 TRBV7-2 CASSSGGSPEQYF TGTGCCAGCAGCTCTGGCGGGAGCCCCGAGCAGTACTTC
few TRBJ1-1 . TRBV27 CASSLSWQRMNTEAFF TGTGCCAGCAGTTTATCGTGGCAGAGGATGAACACTGAAGCTTTCTTT
many TRBJ1-2 . TRBV20-1 CSASNRVGYGYTF TGCAGTGCCTCGAACAGGGTTGGGTATGGCTACACCTTC
. TRBJ2-3 TRBD2 TRBV7-8 CASTGTSGTDTQYF TGTGCCAGCACCGGGACTAGCGGCACAGATACGCAGTATTTT